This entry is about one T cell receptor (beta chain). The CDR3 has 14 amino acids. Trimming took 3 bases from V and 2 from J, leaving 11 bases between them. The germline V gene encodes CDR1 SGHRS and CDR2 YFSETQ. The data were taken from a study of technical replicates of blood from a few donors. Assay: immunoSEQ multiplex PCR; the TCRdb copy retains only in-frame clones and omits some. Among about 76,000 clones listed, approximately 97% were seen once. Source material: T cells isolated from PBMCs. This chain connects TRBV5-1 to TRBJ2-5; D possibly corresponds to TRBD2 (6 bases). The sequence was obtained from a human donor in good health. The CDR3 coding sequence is TGCGCCAGCAGCTCCCAGGGACTTCAAGAGACCCAGTACTTC. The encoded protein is CASSSQGLQETQYF.